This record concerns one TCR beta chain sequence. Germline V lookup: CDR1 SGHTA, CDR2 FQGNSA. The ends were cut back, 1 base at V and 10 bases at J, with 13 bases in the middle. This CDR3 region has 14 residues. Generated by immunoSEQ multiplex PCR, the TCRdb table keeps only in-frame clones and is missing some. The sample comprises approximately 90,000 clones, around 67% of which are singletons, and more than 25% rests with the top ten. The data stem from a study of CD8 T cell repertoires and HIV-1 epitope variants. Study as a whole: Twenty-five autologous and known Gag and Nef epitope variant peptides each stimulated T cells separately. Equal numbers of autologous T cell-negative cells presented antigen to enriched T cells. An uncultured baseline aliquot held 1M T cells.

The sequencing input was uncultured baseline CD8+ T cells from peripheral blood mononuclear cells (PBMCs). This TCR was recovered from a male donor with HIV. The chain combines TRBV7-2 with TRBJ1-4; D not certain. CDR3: CASSLDPGARKLFF. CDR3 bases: TGTGCCAGCAGCTTAGATCCGGGAGCCCGAAAACTGTTTTTT.